This TCR beta chain was observed in a study of technical replicates of blood from a few donors. Repertoires were generated with immunoSEQ multiplex PCR, while TCRdb's copy carries only in-frame clones and drops some. The data hold 15,000 to 20,000 clones, with around 90% observed a single time. The CDR3 is 12 amino acids. Looked up from germline, CDR1 is MDHEN and CDR2 is SYDVKM. Trimming took 4 bases from V and 3 from J, leaving 4 bases between them. Sequenced input: PBMCs. This clonotype was sampled from a human donor in good health. The rearrangement uses TRBV28 and TRBJ2-1; D is unclear. The CDR3 DNA sequence: TGTGCCAGCAGTTCAAACTACAATGAGCAGTTCTTC. It codes for CASSSNYNEQFF.